This T cell receptor beta chain was recorded in a study of blood T cells in healthy people across ages. Primers used in a second PCR of roughly 7 to 12 cycles were a sample-barcoded 5' primer and a J-beta primer mix. TCRdb re-called the 5' RACE reads through MiXCR, storing one row per CDR3 protein. The sample has 600,000 to 850,000 distinct CDR3 sequences; 20% to 25% are singletons. This clonotype has a handful of counts. This CDR3 is 15 amino acids long. In germline, CDR1 is MNHEY, CDR2 SMNVEV (reference sequence). Trimming pared 4 bases from V and 0 bases from J, leaving 12 bases between. This sample was shared with a second study, whose subject was T cells of mothers and their children.

The chain carries TRBV27 and TRBJ1-1; tentatively, D is TRBD1 (5 bases). The TCR was taken from a boy aged 5-17 years in good health. Sequenced material: blood. The CDR3 sequence: CASSSRQQMNTEAFF. CDR3 coding DNA: TGTGCCAGCAGTTCTAGACAGCAGATGAACACTGAAGCTTTCTTT.